This T cell receptor (delta chain) was identified during a study of gamma-delta chains in newborns, infants, children. Across the whole study: Microbial exposure reportedly drives polyclonal innate γδ T cell expansion after birth.

TCRdb re-identified clones in the reads via CATT. Among some 8,300 delta-chain clones listed, roughly 1.5% were seen once. About this clone: TCRdb's protein, taken from a much larger clone, differs from this DNA's translation at residue 14, likely owing to a read error; the protein displayed comes from the DNA.

The sample taken for sequencing was blood. This sequence originates from a child who was a newborn, infant or young child, either healthy, febrile or measles-vaccinated (not recorded which).

The CDR3 DNA follows: TGTGCTCTTGGCCGGTACTGGGGGCTTTACACCGATAAACCCATCTTT. It translates to CALGRYWGLYTDKPIF. The J gene is TRDJ1, the V gene TRDV1; 8 bases match TRDD3. The CDR3 consists of 16 residues. Germline-derived CDR1 and CDR2 are TSWWSYY and QGS.